The T cell receptor beta chain under discussion was sequenced for a study of T cells in Graves' hyperthyroidism and ophthalmopathy (dated by TCRdb to about 2019). Background on the whole study: Peripheral blood samples were taken at the time of initial diagnosis, prior to any treatment. TCR V-J signatures able to tell the groups apart were searched for in a discovery cohort of 100 or so patients, of whom 40 to 45 had Graves' ophthalmopathy and about 60 had stable Graves' hyperthyroidism. Prospective prediction of ophthalmopathy was tested in an independent validation cohort consisting of some 19 hyperthyroidism patients and about 17 patients who later progressed to ophthalmopathy. The roughly 91 discovery patients were randomly divided into training and test sets at a 7:3 ratio. In roughly six Graves' hyperthyroidism patients, the study also compared T-cell repertoires from thyroid tissue with T-cell repertoires from blood. After sampling, hyperthyroidism patients received methimazole starting at 30 mg daily, and ophthalmopathy patients received high-dose intravenous methylprednisolone. The paper reports TCR Vbeta CDR3 sequencing of fewer than 150 peripheral blood samples: 40 to 45 ophthalmopathy, roughly 80 hyperthyroidism and 17 progressor patients.

Including the terminal cysteine and phenylalanine, the CDR3 comprises 15 residues. Only the CDR3 part of the read is kept: 45 bases, read in frame from the first base. CDR1 and CDR2 were assigned from the germline V gene as ENHRY and SYGVKD. Trimming leaves V shorter by 3 bases and J shorter by 0 bases, with the junction holding 5 bases beyond the gene matches. This clonotype was seen only a few times. Which antigen it targets is not known. Per-base quality was not reported, and no clone a single base away is much larger than it. Paper-wide results and their limitations: In validation, progression to ophthalmopathy was predicted by the model with about 70% sensitivity and roughly 76% specificity, a median of about 6.8 months before onset. Most expanded thyroid clonotypes (frequency above 0.001) were also found in blood, which suggests that blood repertoires may mirror thyroid immune responses. No statistical method was used to set the sample size in advance, and investigators knew the group allocation. A 13 V-J signature model separated ophthalmopathy from stable hyperthyroidism, with around 90% sensitivity and 81.08% specificity in cross-validation and 80%/75% in testing.

Stable Graves' hyperthyroidism was defined as no progression to ophthalmopathy during 18 months of follow-up. Hyperthyroidism patients were newly diagnosed, with disease duration under 2 months, and aged 18 to 65 years. Any patient with an uncontrolled infection, another autoimmune disease, pregnancy or lactation was excluded. Diagnoses relied on clinical symptoms, serum thyroxine and TRAb, thyroid ultrasound and orbital computed tomography. PBMCs were isolated from 7.5 to 10 ml of fresh peripheral blood by Ficoll-Paque density gradient centrifugation. Trizol reagent was used to extract total RNA, and RNA quality was then checked on an Agilent 2100 Bioanalyzer. The TCR beta CDR3 regions were amplified from RNA transcripts. The first round of RT-PCR for the TCR CDR3 was performed with the HTBI primer set and the Qiagen OneStep RT-PCR kit. The libraries were constructed in a second round of multiplex PCR and then size-selected and purified. Paired-end sequencing of the libraries was performed with 100 bp reads on an Illumina HiSeq2000. Concerning the study's data processing: Raw data were processed with SOAPnuke, discarding reads with adapters, uncalled bases, mean Phred below 15, or no exact constant-primer or identifier match. COPE v1.2.5 was used to merge the high-quality paired reads, and each unique nucleotide sequence was defined as a clonotype. MiTCR v1.1 was used to align the clonotypes against IMGT TRBV, TRBD and TRBJ reference segments. Only V-J combinations with frequency above 0.0001, covering about 99% of repertoires, were analysed. The TCS score was defined as F50 (clonal expansion) divided by E x V (chaos), with BLOSUM62-based TCRdist calculated between CDR3 peptides within each V-J. Welch's t-statistics and random forest reduced 450 to 600 V-J features to 13, which were used in a naive Bayes classifier (R e1071). TCRdb passed the public sequencing reads through fastp at Q25 and MiXCR, retaining productive beta sequences. Each entry is one CDR3 protein sequence, shown with its most common DNA and genes. The V and J calls, along with clone size, are taken from TCRdb and not from the paper's own processing. The sample table shows over 650,000 distinct CDR3 sequences, and around 15% are seen once. The leading ten clones occupy 8.4% of the sample.

The chain was built from TRBV10-3 and TRBJ2-7; TRBD2 fits 7 bases in the junction. Material: blood. The clonotype comes from a man between 18 and 35 years old with Graves' hyperthyroidism. CDR3 protein: CAISDLAASSYEQYF. Here is the DNA: TGTGCCATCAGTGACCTAGCGGCCAGCTCCTACGAGCAGTACTTC.